Each of the 6 T cell receptor beta chains below was sequenced from the same sample in a study of prognosis after radiotherapy for stage I lung cancer. Multiplex PCR in two rounds served to amplify TCR beta CDR3 from genomic DNA. For every TRBV and TRBJ gene, a specific primer was used in first-round PCR. One entry per CDR3 protein, called by TCRdb with MiXCR from the multiplex PCR reads. The sample carries some 17,000 distinct CDR3 sequences, roughly 28% recorded once. The sample in question was PBMCs, obtained before or after stereotactic body radiation therapy (not recorded which). The receptors were gathered from a donor over 45 with non-small cell lung cancer.

The V call is TRBV28, the J call TRBJ2-2, with D possibly matching TRBD2 (6 bases). This CDR3 region has 12 residues. V shed 9 bases and J shed 7 bases, with 12 bases lying between them. In germline, CDR1 is MDHEN, CDR2 SYDVKM. CDR3 coding DNA: TGTGCCAGTCGGAGGGTTATCGGGGAGCTGTTTTTT. Translation: CASRRVIGELFF. Full variable domain (rest looked up from reference TRBV28 and TRBJ2-2): DVKVTQSSRYLVKRTGEKVFLECVQDMDHENMFWYRQDPGLGLRLIYFSYDVKMKEKGDIPEGYSVSREKKERFSLILESASTNQTSMYLCASRRVIGELFFGEGSRLTVL.

This clonotype was seen ten or more times. The chain has TRBV28 and TRBJ2-5; D remains ambiguous. Germline V gene lookup returns CDR1 MDHEN and CDR2 SYDVKM. Trimming removed 8 bases at V and 3 bases at J, with 7 bases between. This CDR3 contains 11 residues. CDR3 amino acids: CASSTEETQYF. The CDR3 nucleotides read TGTGCCAGCTCAACGGAAGAGACCCAGTACTTC.

This clonotype was recorded a few times. A read error may be the cause here, since a much bigger clone is one base away. The J gene is TRBJ2-3, the V gene TRBV6-1; TRBD2 agrees at 12 bases. Germline V gene data show CDR1 as MNHNS and CDR2 as SASEGT. CDR3 length: 18 amino acids. Trimming removed 2 bases from V and 4 bases from J; junction bases left unmatched: 10. The CDR3 sequence is CASSEWPSGRGSADTQYF. The CDR3 nucleotides read TGTGCCAGCAGTGAATGGCCTAGCGGGAGGGGGAGCGCAGATACGCAGTATTTT.

Regarding this clonotype: Its ends do not fully match the called genes, so a read error is possible. The gene calls are TRBV7-8 and TRBJ2-3; 7 nucleotides line up with TRBD2. This CDR3 has 14 amino acids. CDR1 and CDR2 from the germline V gene are SGHVS and FQNEAQ. In DNA form, the CDR3 reads TGCGCCAGCAGCTTACATCGGGGGGCAGATACGCAGTATTTT. Its protein product is CASSLHRGADTQYF.

This clonotype was seen ten or more times. The CDR3 DNA is TGTGCCATCAGTGAGCCGGGACAGGGCAACGATGAGCAGTTCTTC. Amino acids: CAISEPGQGNDEQFF. The chain has TRBV10-3 and TRBJ2-1; 9 positions match TRBD1. CDR1 and CDR2 (germline): ENHRY, SYGVKD. The trim removed 2 bases at V and 8 bases at J, leaving 7 bases unmatched. The CDR3 is 15 residues long.

As concerns this clonotype: A junction boundary mismatches the germline segment, possibly from a read error. The gene calls are TRBV7-6 and TRBJ1-3; D may be TRBD1 (5 bases). The CDR3 sequence is 14 residues long. In germline, CDR1 is SGHVS, CDR2 FNYEAQ. DNA of the CDR3: TGTGCCAGCAGCTTCGGCAGGGATGGAAACGCCATATATTTT. Protein product: CASSFGRDGNAIYF.